What follows are 21 T cell receptor beta chains derived from one specimen sequenced in a study of CD8+CD57+ T cells in acquired aplastic anemia. Investigators profiled TCR beta VDJ and CDR3 from genomic DNA template. MiXCR, applied by TCRdb to the reads, yields one record per CDR3 protein. The sample lists hundreds of thousands of distinct CDR3 sequences; approximately 33% were seen once. Patients selected for sequencing had displayed CD8+CD57+ cell expansion by flow cytometry. Source material: sorted CD4+, CD8+, or CD8+CD57+ T cells (not recorded which) from PBMCs. All receptors come from a human donor with aplastic anemia.

This clonotype was recorded only once. This sequence joins TRBV4-1 and TRBJ2-1; possible D gene TRBD1, 6 bases. V was clipped by 3 bases and J by 6 bases, with 15 bases between them. This CDR3 region has 15 residues. Germline V gene sequence: CDR1 MGHRA, CDR2 YSYEKL. The CDR3: CASSQGTLFTNEQFF. CDR3 in DNA: TGCGCCAGCAGCCAGGGGACATTATTTACCAATGAGCAGTTCTTC.

This clonotype was picked up many times. The CDR3 sequence: CASSVAQKGDEQYF. CDR3 sequence (DNA): TGTGCCAGCAGCGTAGCCCAAAAAGGGGACGAGCAGTACTTC. The rearrangement links TRBV9 to TRBJ2-7, with a weak D call TRBD1 (5 bases). Germline V gene data show CDR1 as SGDLS and CDR2 as YYNGEE. V was cut by 0 bases and J by 5 bases, with 12 bases left in between. The CDR3 length is 14 residues.

The genes are TRBV12-3 or TRBV12-4 and TRBJ1-3; D gene unclear. CDR3 length: 14 residues. Trimming took off 3 bases at V and 1 base at J, with 7 bases between the two ends. The CDR3 loop reads CASSLAASGNTIYF. The CDR3 DNA reads as TGTGCCAGCAGTTTGGCGGCGTCTGGAAACACCATATATTTT.

CDR3 bases: TGTGCCAGCAGTTCCCAGGGTGATGAAAAACTGTTTTTT. Residues: CASSSQGDEKLFF. The V call is TRBV12-3 or TRBV12-4, the J call TRBJ1-4, with D maybe TRBD1 (5 bases). This CDR3 is 13 amino acids long. V dropped 4 bases and J dropped 6 bases, with 9 bases sitting between them.

This clonotype came up a few times. The rearrangement joins TRBV19 to TRBJ2-3; D unclear. The CDR3 extends over 14 amino acids. V was clipped by 4 bases and J by 3 bases, with 11 bases between them. Germline loops: CDR1 LNHDA, CDR2 SQIVND (reference sequence). The CDR3 sequence is CASSRRIGTDTQYF. The CDR3 DNA follows: TGTGCCAGTAGTAGGCGAATCGGAACAGATACGCAGTATTTT.

A remark on this clonotype: Since a much larger clone is just one base distant, this may be a read error. CDR3 DNA: TGCAGTGCTAGTCCGTCAGGCTCGCTGGGCTACACCTTC. Protein: CSASPSGSLGYTF. V usage is TRBV20-1 and J usage is TRBJ1-2; D is undetermined. Germline loops: CDR1 DFQATT, CDR2 SNEGSKA (reference sequence). CDR3 length: 13 residues. V was cut by 3 bases and J by 8 bases, with 16 bases left in between.

Turning to this clonotype: It may be a read error: a sequence one base away is much more abundant. The CDR3 DNA follows: TGTGCCAGCAGCCAAGCCGGGACAGGGGCGCGCTATGGCCACACCTTC. This gives the protein CASSQAGTGARYGHTF. The chain carries TRBV2 and TRBJ1-2, with 10 nucleotides matching TRBD1. In germline, CDR1 is SNHLY, CDR2 FYNNEI. The CDR3 is made up of 16 amino acids.

The chain uses TRBV7-3 and TRBJ2-3; the match to TRBD2 covers 8 bases. The germline V gene encodes CDR1 SGHTA and CDR2 FQGTGA. The CDR3 extends over 16 amino acids. V shed 5 bases, J shed 2 bases, and the junction held 9 bases outside the gene matches. The CDR3 loop reads CASSQGLDVPTDTQYF. The CDR3 DNA is TGTGCCAGCAGCCAGGGACTAGATGTCCCCACAGATACGCAGTATTTT.

Only a few counts were recorded for this clonotype. This CDR3 is CATSRDLAGGSNTGELFF. The CDR3 DNA follows: TGTGCCACCAGCAGAGATCTAGCGGGGGGCTCCAACACCGGGGAGCTGTTTTTT. This chain connects TRBV15 to TRBJ2-2, with 11 bases that match TRBD2. Looked up from germline, CDR1 is LNHNV and CDR2 is YYDKDF (reference sequence). CDR3 size: 18 residues. Trimming removed 0 bases from V and 2 bases from J; junction bases left unmatched: 5.

J is TRBJ1-4 and V is TRBV7-9, with 7 nucleotides matching TRBD1. The CDR3 is 15 residues long. Germline CDR1 reads SEHNR; CDR2 reads FQNEAQ (reference sequence). Unmatched junction bases numbered 4, after V lost 6 bases and J lost 0 bases. This CDR3 reads CASSWTGTTNEKLFF. DNA of the CDR3: TGTGCCAGCAGTTGGACAGGAACAACTAATGAAAAACTGTTTTTT.

The rearrangement joins TRBV9 to TRBJ2-1; 9 bases align to TRBD2. J gave up 3 bases and V 4 bases, and 11 bases lay outside the gene matches. The V gene's germline CDR1 is SGDLS and CDR2 YYNGEE. This CDR3 region has 17 residues. CDR3 amino acids: CASSPRLGLANYNEQFF. The CDR3 DNA follows: TGTGCCAGCAGCCCTCGGTTAGGACTAGCGAACTACAATGAGCAGTTCTTC.

At least ten counts were recorded for this clonotype. The rearrangement uses TRBV20-1 and TRBJ2-5; 10 bases fit TRBD2. From germline, CDR1 is DFQATT and CDR2 SNEGSKA (reference sequence). This CDR3 is built from 15 residues. Trimming took 2 bases from V and 4 from J; bases not matched to a gene: 7. For the CDR3, the DNA is TGCAGTGCTAGACCCCAACTAGCGGGGCTAGAGACCCAGTACTTC. This codes for CSARPQLAGLETQYF.

The table lists this clonotype with many counts. This chain joins TRBV7-8 and TRBJ2-7; TRBD2 might be the D (7 bases). Trimming left V 1 base short and J 5 bases short, with 18 bases between. Germline V gene data show CDR1 as SGHVS and CDR2 as FQNEAQ. The CDR3 extends over 16 amino acids. The CDR3 nucleotides read TGTGCCAGCAGCTTAGGGGAGGGGGGAATGGGCGACGAGCAGTACTTC. Amino acid sequence: CASSLGEGGMGDEQYF.

This clonotype was observed many times. V usage is TRBV15 and J usage is TRBJ1-1; D remains ambiguous. V lost 0 bases to trimming and J lost 3 bases, with 5 bases between them. Germline CDR1 is LNHNV and CDR2 is YYDKDF (reference sequence). This CDR3 has 13 residues. The CDR3 sequence is CATSRDSDTEAFF. The CDR3 coding sequence is TGTGCCACCAGCAGAGATTCTGACACTGAAGCTTTCTTT.

This chain uses TRBV5-8 with TRBJ1-4, with a possible D match to TRBD1 (5 bases). Germline V gives CDR1 SGHTS, CDR2 YDEGEE. The V gene lost 3 bases and the J gene lost 8 bases, with 14 bases spanning the gap. This CDR3 region has 14 residues. CDR3 nucleotide sequence: TGTGCCAGCAGCTGGGGGGACTATGGAGAAAAACTGTTTTTT. Its translation: CASSWGDYGEKLFF.

The chain is built from TRBV6-4 and TRBJ1-1; 7 bases are shared with TRBD1. The CDR3 is 21 amino acids. With 6 bases clipped from V and 0 bases from J, the junction kept 25 bases outside the gene matches. CDR1 and CDR2 from the germline V gene are MRHNA and SNTAGT. CDR3 sequence (DNA): TGTGCCAGCAGAGACCGTCGGATTAGGGGAGGGGGCGGCGGGGTGAACACTGAAGCTTTCTTT. It encodes CASRDRRIRGGGGGVNTEAFF.

This chain uses TRBV30 with TRBJ1-5; weak D call: TRBD1 (5 bases). The V end lost 1 base, the J end lost 6 bases, and 10 bases lay between the germline ends. Germline CDR1 reads GTSNPN; CDR2 reads SVGIG (reference sequence). CDR3 length: 13 amino acids. CDR3 sequence (DNA): TGTGCCTGGAGTGGGGGGGACGGTCAGCCCCAGCATTTT. Its translation is CAWSGGDGQPQHF. The entire variable domain, with the rest obtained from reference TRBV30 and TRBJ1-5, is as follows: SQTIHQWPATLVQPVGSPLSLECTVEGTSNPNLYWYRQAAGRGLQLLFYSVGIGQISSEVPQNLSASRPQDRQFILSSKKLLLSDSGFYLCAWSGGDGQPQHFGDGTRLSIL.

There are many counts of this clonotype. This chain connects TRBV19 to TRBJ2-5, with D possibly being TRBD2 (6 bases). The CDR3 loop spans 14 amino acids. V gave up 6 bases and J gave up 4 bases, with 15 bases separating them. Germline lookup yields CDR1 LNHDA and CDR2 SQIVND (reference sequence). The CDR3 reads CASRDRLDLETQYF. Here the CDR3 DNA reads TGTGCCAGTAGGGACCGACTAGACTTAGAGACCCAGTACTTC.

The rearrangement links TRBV9 to TRBJ2-7, with 8 bases fitting TRBD1. The V and J ends lost 0 bases and 3 bases, in that order; junction bases with no gene match: 5. This CDR3 contains 15 residues. Germline V gene sequence: CDR1 SGDLS, CDR2 YYNGEE. The CDR3 loop is CASSVEGRGLYEQYF. Here the CDR3 DNA reads TGTGCCAGCAGCGTAGAGGGCAGGGGGCTCTACGAGCAGTACTTC.

The chain links TRBV4-3 to TRBJ2-1; D is unclear. Trimming took off 0 bases at V and 2 bases at J, with 8 bases between the two ends. This CDR3 region has 15 residues. Per the germline V gene, CDR1 is LGHNA and CDR2 is YSLEER. The CDR3: CASSQDRPTYNEQFF. The CDR3 DNA follows: TGCGCCAGCAGCCAAGACCGCCCCACCTACAATGAGCAGTTCTTC.

As for this clonotype: One junction end does not reproduce the germline sequence, and a read error may be involved. The chain joins TRBV7-9 to TRBJ1-2; 7 bases agree with TRBD1. Germline assignment: CDR1 SEHNR and CDR2 FQNEAQ (reference sequence). The CDR3 sequence is 15 residues long. The CDR3 loop reads CANSFGTAVNYGYTF. The CDR3 DNA reads as TGTGCCAACAGCTTTGGGACAGCAGTCAACTATGGCTACACCTTC.